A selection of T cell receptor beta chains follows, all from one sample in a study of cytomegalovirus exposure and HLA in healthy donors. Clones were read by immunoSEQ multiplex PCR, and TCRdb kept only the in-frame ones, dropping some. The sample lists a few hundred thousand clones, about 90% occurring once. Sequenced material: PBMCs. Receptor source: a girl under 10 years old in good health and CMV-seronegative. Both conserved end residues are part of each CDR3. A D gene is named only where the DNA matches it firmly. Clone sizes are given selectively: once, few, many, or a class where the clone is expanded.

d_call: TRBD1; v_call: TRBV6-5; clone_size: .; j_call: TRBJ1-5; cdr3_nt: TGTGCCAGCAGTCCCCAGGGGGCAGGGCAGCCCCAGCATTTT; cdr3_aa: CASSPQGAGQPQHF
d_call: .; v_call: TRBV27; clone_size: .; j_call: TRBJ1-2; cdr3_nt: TGTGCCAGCAGTTTAGGGGGCAGGGGAGACTATGGCTACACCTTC; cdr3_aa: CASSLGGRGDYGYTF
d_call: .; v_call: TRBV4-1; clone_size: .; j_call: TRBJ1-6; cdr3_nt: TGCGCCAGCAGCCAAGATCCCTATTCGGGTAATTCACCCCTCCACTTT; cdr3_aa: CASSQDPYSGNSPLHF
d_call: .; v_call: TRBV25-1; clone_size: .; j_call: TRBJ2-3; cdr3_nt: TGTGCCAGCAGTAAAACTTACACAGATACGCAGTATTTT; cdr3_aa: CASSKTYTDTQYF
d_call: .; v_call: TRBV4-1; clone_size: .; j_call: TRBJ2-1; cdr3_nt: TGCGCCAGCAGCCAAGGCCGGGGGAGTGAGCAGTTCTTC; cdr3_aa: CASSQGRGSEQFF
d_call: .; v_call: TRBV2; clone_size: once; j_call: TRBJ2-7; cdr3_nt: TGTGCCAGCAGTGAAGGTCGTTTCCTAAAGCAGTACTTC; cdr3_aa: CASSEGRFLKQYF
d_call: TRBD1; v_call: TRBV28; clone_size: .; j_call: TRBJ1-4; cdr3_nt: TGTGCCAGCAGTTTACGGCAGGGGGCGTTCGAGGAAAAACTGTTTTTT; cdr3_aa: CASSLRQGAFEEKLFF
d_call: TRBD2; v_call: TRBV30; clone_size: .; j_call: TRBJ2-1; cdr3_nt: TGTGCCTGGACCCCCAGCGGGAGGTACAATGAGCAGTTCTTC; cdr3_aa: CAWTPSGRYNEQFF
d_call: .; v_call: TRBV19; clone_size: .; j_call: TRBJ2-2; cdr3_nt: TGTGCCAGTAGGGGGTTGGGGCGGAAGAACACCGGGGAGCTGTTTTTT; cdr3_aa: CASRGLGRKNTGELFF
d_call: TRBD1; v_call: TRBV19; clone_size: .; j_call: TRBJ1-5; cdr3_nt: TGTGCCAGTACCCCCTCGTTGGGACAGGGATCCTATCAGCCCCAGCATTTT; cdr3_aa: CASTPSLGQGSYQPQHF
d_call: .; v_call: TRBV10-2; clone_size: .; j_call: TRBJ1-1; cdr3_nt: TGCGCCAGCAGTGAGGAACTAAGTGAAGCTTTCTTT; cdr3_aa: CASSEELSEAFF
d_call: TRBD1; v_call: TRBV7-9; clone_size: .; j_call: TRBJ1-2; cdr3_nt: TGTGCCAGCAGCGCTACGACAGGGTACTATGGCTACACCTTC; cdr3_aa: CASSATTGYYGYTF
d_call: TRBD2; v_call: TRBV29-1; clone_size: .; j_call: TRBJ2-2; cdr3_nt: TGCAGCGTTAGGACTAGCGGGAGTAACACCGGGGAGCTGCTTTTT; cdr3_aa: CSVRTSGSNTGELLF
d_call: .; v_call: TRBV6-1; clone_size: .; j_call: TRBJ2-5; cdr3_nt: TGTGCCAGCAGAGAACACGGTGCAACAGTCCAAGAGACCCAGTACTTC; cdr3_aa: CASREHGATVQETQYF
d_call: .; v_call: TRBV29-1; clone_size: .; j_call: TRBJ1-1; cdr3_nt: TGCAGCGTGCCCGAACAGGGCACTGAAGCTTTCTTT; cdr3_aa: CSVPEQGTEAFF
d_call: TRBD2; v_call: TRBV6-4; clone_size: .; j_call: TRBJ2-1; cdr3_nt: TGTGCCAGCAGCCAGGGACTAGCAGAATACAATGAGCAGTTCTTC; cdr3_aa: CASSQGLAEYNEQFF
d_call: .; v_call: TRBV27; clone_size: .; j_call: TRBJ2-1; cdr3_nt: TGTGCCAGCAGTTGGAGAGGCAATGAGCAGTTCTTC; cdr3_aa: CASSWRGNEQFF
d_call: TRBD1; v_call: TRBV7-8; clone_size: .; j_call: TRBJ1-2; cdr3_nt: TGTGCCAGCAGCCCGGGACAGGGTTATGGCTACACCTTC; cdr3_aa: CASSPGQGYGYTF
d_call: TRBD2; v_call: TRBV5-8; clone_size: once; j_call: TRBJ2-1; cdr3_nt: TGTGCCGGAGGGAAGCGGGAACCAAGGAATGAGCAGTTCTTC; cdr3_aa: CAGGKREPRNEQFF
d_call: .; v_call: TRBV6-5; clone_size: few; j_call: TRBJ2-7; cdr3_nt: TGTGCCAGCACGCGCCGAGGACAGACCTACGAGCAGTACTTC; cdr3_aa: CASTRRGQTYEQYF
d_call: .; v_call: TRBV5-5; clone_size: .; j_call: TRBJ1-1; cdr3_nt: TGTGCCAGCAGCTTGGGCGGGAGGGACACTGAAGCTTTCTTT; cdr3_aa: CASSLGGRDTEAFF
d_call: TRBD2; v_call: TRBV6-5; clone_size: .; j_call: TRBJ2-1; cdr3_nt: TGTGCCAGCAGCCGACTAGCGGGAGGTTACAATGAGCAGTTCTTC; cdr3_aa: CASSRLAGGYNEQFF
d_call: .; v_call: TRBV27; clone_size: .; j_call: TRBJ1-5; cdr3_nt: TGTGCCAGCAGTTTATTCTCGGGGGTTAGCAATCAGCCCCAGCATTTT; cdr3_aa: CASSLFSGVSNQPQHF
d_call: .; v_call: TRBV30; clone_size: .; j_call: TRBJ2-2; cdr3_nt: TGTGCCTGGAGAGTGACAGCGAACACCGGGGAGCTGTTTTTT; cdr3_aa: CAWRVTANTGELFF
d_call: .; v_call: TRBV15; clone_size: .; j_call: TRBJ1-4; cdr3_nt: TGTGCCACCAGCAGCACTACGACGGGACTTCATGAAAAACTGTTTTTT; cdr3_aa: CATSSTTTGLHEKLFF
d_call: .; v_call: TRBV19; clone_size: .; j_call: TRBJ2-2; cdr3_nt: TGTGCCAGTAGTATAGAGGGGGTCAGGGGCGGTACCGGGGAGCTGTTTTTT; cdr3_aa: CASSIEGVRGGTGELFF
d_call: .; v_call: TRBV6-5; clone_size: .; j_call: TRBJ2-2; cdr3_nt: TGTGCCAGCAGAACCGGCAGGGACACCGGGGAGCTGTTTTTT; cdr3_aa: CASRTGRDTGELFF
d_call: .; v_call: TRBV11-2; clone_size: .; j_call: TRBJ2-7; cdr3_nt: TGTGCCAGCAGCTTAGATCGCTCCTACGAGCAGTACTTC; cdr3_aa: CASSLDRSYEQYF
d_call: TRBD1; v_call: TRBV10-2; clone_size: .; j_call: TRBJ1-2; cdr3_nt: TGCGCCAGCAGTGAGTCGGGGGGAGCCGGGACAGATAACTATGGCTACACCTTC; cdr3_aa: CASSESGGAGTDNYGYTF
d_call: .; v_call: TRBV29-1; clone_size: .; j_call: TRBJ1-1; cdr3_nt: TGCAGCGTTGAAAATAGGGGCCCGGCTGAAGCTTTCTTT; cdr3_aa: CSVENRGPAEAFF
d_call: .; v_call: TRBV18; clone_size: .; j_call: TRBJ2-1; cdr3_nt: TGTGCCAGCTCACCACCGGGCGATGAGCAGTTCTTC; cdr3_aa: CASSPPGDEQFF
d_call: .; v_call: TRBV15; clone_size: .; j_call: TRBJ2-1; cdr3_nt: TGTGCCACCAGCAGAGATTCGACTTCCAATGAGCAGTTCTTC; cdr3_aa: CATSRDSTSNEQFF
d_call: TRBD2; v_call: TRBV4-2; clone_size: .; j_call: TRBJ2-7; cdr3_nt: TGTGCCAGCAGCCAAGAGGTCACAGGACTAGACGAGCAGTACTTC; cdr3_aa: CASSQEVTGLDEQYF
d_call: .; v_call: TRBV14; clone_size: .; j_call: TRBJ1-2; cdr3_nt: TGTGCCAGCAGCCAAGGGAGCAGCGGCTACACCTTC; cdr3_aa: CASSQGSSGYTF
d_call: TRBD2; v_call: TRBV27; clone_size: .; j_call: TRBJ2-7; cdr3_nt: TGTGCCACCCGACCGGGACTAGCGGGCGCCAGCTCCTACGAGCAGTACTTC; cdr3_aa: CATRPGLAGASSYEQYF
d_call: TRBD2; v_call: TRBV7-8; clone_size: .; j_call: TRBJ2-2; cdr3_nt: TGTGCCAGCAGCTTAGATGGAGCGGGGGTTACCGGGGAGCTGTTTTTT; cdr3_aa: CASSLDGAGVTGELFF
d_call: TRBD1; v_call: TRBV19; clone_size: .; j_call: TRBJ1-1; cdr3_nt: TGTGCCAGTAGTCAAGACAGGGACACTGAAGCTTTCTTT; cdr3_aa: CASSQDRDTEAFF
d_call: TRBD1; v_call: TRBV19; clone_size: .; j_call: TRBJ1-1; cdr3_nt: TGTGCCAGTATGCCAGGGGGCTTCCCTGAAGCTTTCTTT; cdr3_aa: CASMPGGFPEAFF
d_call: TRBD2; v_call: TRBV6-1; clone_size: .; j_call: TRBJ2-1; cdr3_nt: TGTGCCAGCAGTGAAACTGCGGAAGCGGGGGGGCCACTTTACAATGAGCAGTTCTTC; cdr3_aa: CASSETAEAGGPLYNEQFF
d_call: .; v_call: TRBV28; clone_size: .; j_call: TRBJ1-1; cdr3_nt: TGTGCCAGCAGTTTATCTCGCACACCGAACACTGAAGCTTTCTTT; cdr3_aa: CASSLSRTPNTEAFF
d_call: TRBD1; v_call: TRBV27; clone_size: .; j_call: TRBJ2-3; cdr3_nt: TGTGCCAGCAGCCAACAGGGGAATACGCAGTATTTT; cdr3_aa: CASSQQGNTQYF
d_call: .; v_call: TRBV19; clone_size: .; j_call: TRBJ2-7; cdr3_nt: TGTGCCAGTAGTATCACCGGGACTTTATCCTACGAGCAGTACTTC; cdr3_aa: CASSITGTLSYEQYF
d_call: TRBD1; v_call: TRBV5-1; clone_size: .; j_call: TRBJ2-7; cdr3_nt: TGCGCCAGCAGCTTTGGACAGGGGGCAATCGAGCAGTACTTC; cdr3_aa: CASSFGQGAIEQYF
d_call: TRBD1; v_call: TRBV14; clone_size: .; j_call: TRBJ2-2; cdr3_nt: TGTGCCAGCAGCCATTCCGACAGGGGGATTGAGGTAGCCGGGGAGCTGTTTTTT; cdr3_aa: CASSHSDRGIEVAGELFF
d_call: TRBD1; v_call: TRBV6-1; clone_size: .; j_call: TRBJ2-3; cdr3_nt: TGTGCCAGCAGTGGGACGACAGGGTCGCCCACAGATACGCAGTATTTT; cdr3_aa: CASSGTTGSPTDTQYF
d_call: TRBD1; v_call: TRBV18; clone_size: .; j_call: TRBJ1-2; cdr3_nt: TGTGCCAGCTCAGAAGGACAGGGACCTAACTATGGCTACACCTTC; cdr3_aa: CASSEGQGPNYGYTF
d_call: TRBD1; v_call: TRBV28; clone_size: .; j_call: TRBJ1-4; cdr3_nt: TGTGCCAGCAGCGCATGGACCGGGACAGGGCTGTGGAAACTGTTTTTT; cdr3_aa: CASSAWTGTGLWKLFF
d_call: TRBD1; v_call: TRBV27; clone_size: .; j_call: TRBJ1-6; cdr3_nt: TGTGCCAGCAGTTTGACAGGGTTTTGGTCACCCCTCCACTTT; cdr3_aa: CASSLTGFWSPLHF
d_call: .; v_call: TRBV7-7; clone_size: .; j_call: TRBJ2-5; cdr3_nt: TGTGCCAGCAGCTTAGCGGGAGTTGGAGAGACCCAGTACTTC; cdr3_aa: CASSLAGVGETQYF
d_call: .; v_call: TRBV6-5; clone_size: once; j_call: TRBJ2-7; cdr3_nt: TGTGCCAGCAGTTACTCGAGGGCAGCATCCTACGAGCAGTACTTC; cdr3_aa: CASSYSRAASYEQYF
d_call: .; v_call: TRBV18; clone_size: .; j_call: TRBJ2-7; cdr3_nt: TGTGCCAGCTCACTGAGTCCGGGACAAACCTACGAGCAGTACTTC; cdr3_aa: CASSLSPGQTYEQYF
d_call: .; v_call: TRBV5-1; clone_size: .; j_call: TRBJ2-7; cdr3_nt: TGCGCCAGCAGCTGGGGACTGCTTGCCCACGAGCAGTACTTC; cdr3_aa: CASSWGLLAHEQYF
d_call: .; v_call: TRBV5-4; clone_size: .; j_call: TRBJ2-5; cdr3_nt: TGTGCCAGCAGCTTAGAGTACCAAGAGACCCAGTACTTC; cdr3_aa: CASSLEYQETQYF
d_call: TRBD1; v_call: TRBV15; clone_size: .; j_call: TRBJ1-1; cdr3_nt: TGTGCCACCAGCTTCCGAGAGGGACAGCAAGCTTTCTTT; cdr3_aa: CATSFREGQQAFF
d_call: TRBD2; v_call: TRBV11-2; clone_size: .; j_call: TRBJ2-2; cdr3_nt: TGTGCCAGCAGCTTAGCTACTAGCGGGGGTGGCGGGGAGCTGTTTTTT; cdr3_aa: CASSLATSGGGGELFF